Described below is a single T cell receptor (beta chain) sequence and its context. Its specificity is unknown. The germline V and J ends were trimmed by 8 bases and 8 bases, with 13 bases remaining between them. Per germline, CDR1 LGHDT and CDR2 YNNKEL (reference sequence). The CDR3 loop spans 13 amino acids. This entry belongs to a study of T cell responses to AZD1222 COVID-19 vaccine. Findings and caveats of the study: Possibly, clonal diversity was underestimated; donors were largely white British and included more females.

Repertoires were generated with immunoSEQ multiplex PCR, while TCRdb's copy carries only in-frame clones and drops some. The profile covers about 160,000 clones, with 90% to 95% appearing a single time and under 2.5% taken by the ten largest. The specimen was peripheral blood, collected on day 0 of AZD1222 vaccination. The V call is TRBV3-1 (or the pseudogene TRBV3-2), the J call TRBJ1-6, with a tentative D call TRBD1 (6 bases). The clonotype originates from an adult in good health. CDR3 sequence: CASRAGEDSPLHF. The CDR3 DNA reads as TGTGCCAGCCGGGCAGGGGAGGATTCACCCCTCCACTTT.